This T cell receptor beta chain originates from a study of T-cell reconstitution after alpha-beta-depleted transplantation in children. The TCRbeta library was prepared with unique molecular identifiers. TCRdb itself ran the PCR reads through MiXCR, one entry per CDR3 protein. The sample yields about 830,000 distinct CDR3 sequences, less than 20% seen once. The V gene lost 0 bases and the J gene lost 3 bases, with 9 bases spanning the gap. Germline loops: CDR1 LNHNV, CDR2 YYDKDF (reference sequence). The CDR3 runs to 14 residues. This clonotype appeared a few times. Antigen unknown. General study points: At day 60, the high TCRbeta diversity found in some patients originated from recipient T cells and thymic progenitors that had survived.

The sample consisted of PBMCs, mostly from graft donor cells, taken 360 days after TCRalphabeta/CD19-depleted stem cell transplant. V is TRBV15 and J is TRBJ2-7; maybe TRBD1 (6 bases). The receptor comes from a male patient aged 10-17 years who had a stem cell transplant for acute lymphoblastic leukemia, so the T cells may come from the graft donor. CDR3: CATSREAGDYEQYF. The CDR3 DNA follows: TGTGCCACCAGCAGAGAGGCAGGGGACTACGAGCAGTACTTC. The complete variable domain, with remaining parts taken from reference TRBV15 and TRBJ2-7, reads DAMVIQNPRYQVTQFGKPVTLSCSQTLNHNVMYWYQQKSSQAPKLLFHYYDKDFNNEADTPDNFQSRRPNTSFCFLDIRSPGLGDTAMYLCATSREAGDYEQYFGPGTRLTVT.